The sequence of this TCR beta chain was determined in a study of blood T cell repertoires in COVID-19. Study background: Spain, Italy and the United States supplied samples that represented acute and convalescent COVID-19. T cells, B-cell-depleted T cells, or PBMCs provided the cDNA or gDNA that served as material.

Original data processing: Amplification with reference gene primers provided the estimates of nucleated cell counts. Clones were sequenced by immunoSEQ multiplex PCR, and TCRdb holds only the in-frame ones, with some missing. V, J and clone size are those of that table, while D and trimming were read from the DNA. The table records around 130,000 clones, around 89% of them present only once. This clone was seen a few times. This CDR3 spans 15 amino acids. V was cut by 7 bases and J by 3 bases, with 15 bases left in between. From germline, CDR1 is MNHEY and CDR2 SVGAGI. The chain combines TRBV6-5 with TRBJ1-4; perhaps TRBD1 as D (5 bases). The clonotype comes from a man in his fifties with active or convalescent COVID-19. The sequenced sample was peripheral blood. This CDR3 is CASKSLRGSNEKLFF. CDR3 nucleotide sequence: TGTGCCAGCAAAAGTCTCCGGGGGTCTAATGAAAAACTGTTTTTT.